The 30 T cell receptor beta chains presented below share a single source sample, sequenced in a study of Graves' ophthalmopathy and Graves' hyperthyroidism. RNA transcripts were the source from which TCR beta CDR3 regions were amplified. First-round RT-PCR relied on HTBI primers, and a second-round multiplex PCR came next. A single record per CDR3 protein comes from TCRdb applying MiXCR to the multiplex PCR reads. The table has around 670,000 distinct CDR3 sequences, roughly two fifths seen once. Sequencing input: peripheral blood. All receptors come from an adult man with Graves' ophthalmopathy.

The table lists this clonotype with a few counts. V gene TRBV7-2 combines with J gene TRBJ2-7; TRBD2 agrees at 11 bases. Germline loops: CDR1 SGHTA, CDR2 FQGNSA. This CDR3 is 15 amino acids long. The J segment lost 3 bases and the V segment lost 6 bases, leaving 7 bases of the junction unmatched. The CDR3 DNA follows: TGTGCCAGCAGTGCGCCTCTAGCGGGAGGCTACGAGCAGTACTTC. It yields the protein CASSAPLAGGYEQYF.

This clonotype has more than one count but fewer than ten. The CDR3 sequence is CATKKGGGNTEAFF. In nucleotides, the CDR3 is TGTGCCACTAAGAAAGGGGGGGGCAACACTGAAGCTTTCTTT. The J gene is TRBJ1-1, the V gene TRBV10-3; possibly TRBD1 for D (6 bases). In germline, CDR1 is ENHRY, CDR2 SYGVKD. CDR3 length: 14 amino acids. Trimming stripped 10 bases from V and 2 bases from J, with 17 bases between.

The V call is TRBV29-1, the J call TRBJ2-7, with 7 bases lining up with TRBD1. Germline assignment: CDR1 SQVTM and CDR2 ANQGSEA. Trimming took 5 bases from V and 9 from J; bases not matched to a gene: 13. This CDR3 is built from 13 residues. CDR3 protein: CSVKSRQGLGQYF. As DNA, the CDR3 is TGCAGCGTTAAGAGTCGACAGGGTCTCGGGCAGTACTTC.

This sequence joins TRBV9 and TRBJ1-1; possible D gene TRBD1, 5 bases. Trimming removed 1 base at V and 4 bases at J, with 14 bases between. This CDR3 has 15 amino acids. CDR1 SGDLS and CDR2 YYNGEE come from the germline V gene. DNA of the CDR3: TGTGCCAGCAGCGTATCTAGAGGGGTGGCCACTGAAGCTTTCTTT. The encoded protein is CASSVSRGVATEAFF.

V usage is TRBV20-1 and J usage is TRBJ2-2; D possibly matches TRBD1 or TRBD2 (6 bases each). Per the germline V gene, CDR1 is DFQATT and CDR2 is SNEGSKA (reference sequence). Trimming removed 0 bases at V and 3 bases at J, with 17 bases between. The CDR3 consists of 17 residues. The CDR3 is CSARDWGAEHHTGELFF. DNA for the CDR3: TGCAGTGCTAGAGATTGGGGGGCGGAACACCACACCGGGGAGCTGTTTTTT.

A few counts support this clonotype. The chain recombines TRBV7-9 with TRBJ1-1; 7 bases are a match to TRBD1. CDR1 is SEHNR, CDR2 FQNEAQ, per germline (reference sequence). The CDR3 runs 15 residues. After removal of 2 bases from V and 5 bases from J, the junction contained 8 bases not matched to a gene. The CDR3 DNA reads TGTGCCAGCAGCTTAAACGCGGAGGGGGCGACTGAAGCTTTCTTT. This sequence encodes CASSLNAEGATEAFF. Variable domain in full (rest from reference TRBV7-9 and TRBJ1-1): DTGVSQNPRHKITKRGQNVTFRCDPISEHNRLYWYRQTLGQGPEFLTYFQNEAQLEKSRLLSDRFSAERPKGSFSTLEIQRTEQGDSAMYLCASSLNAEGATEAFFGQGTRLTVV.

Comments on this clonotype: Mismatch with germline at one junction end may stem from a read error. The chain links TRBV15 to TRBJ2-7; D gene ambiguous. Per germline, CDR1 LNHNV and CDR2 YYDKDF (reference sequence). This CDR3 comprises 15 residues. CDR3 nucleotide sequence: TGTGCCGCCAGCAGAGCTAAGAACTCAATTTACGAGCAGTACTTC. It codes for CAASRAKNSIYEQYF.

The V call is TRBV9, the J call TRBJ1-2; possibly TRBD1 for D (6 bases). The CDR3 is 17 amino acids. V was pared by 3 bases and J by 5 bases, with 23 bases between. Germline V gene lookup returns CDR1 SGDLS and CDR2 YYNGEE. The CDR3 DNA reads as TGTGCCAGCAGCGGAGGGGTAGGGGGAGCTAGAGCTTATGGCTACACCTTC. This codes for CASSGGVGGARAYGYTF.

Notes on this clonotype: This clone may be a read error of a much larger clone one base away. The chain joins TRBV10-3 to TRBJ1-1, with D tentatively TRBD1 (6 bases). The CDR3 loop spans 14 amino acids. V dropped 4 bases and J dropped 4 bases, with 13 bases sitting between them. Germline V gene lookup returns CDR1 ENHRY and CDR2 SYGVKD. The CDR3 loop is CAISVTGRGTEAFF. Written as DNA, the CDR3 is TGTGCCATCAGTGTGACAGGCCGAGGCACTGAAGCTTTCTTT.

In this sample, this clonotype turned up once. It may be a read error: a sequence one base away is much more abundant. The CDR3 is CASSPSTAIAPEAQYF. The CDR3 DNA reads as TGTGCCAGCAGCCCATCGACAGCAATCGCCCCAGAGGCCCAGTACTTC. J is TRBJ2-7 and V is TRBV2; possibly TRBD1 for D (5 bases). CDR1 and CDR2 (germline): SNHLY, FYNNEI. The CDR3 is made up of 16 amino acids. V was pared by 6 bases and J by 10 bases, with 28 bases between.

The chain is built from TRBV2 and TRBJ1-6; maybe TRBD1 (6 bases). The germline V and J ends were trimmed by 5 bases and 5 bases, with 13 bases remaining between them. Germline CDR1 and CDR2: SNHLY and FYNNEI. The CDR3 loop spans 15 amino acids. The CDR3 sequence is CASSYQGQNNSPLHF. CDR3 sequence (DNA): TGTGCCAGCAGTTACCAGGGACAAAATAATTCACCCCTCCACTTT.

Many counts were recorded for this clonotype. The CDR3 protein is CSVGTGASYEQYF. The CDR3 nucleotides are TGCAGCGTAGGGACAGGGGCTTCCTACGAGCAGTACTTC. The chain carries TRBV29-1 and TRBJ2-7, with TRBD1 identical over 10 bases. The germline V gene encodes CDR1 SQVTM and CDR2 ANQGSEA. Trimming at V came to 6 bases and at J to 1 base, leaving 3 bases not matched to a gene. This CDR3 spans 13 amino acids.

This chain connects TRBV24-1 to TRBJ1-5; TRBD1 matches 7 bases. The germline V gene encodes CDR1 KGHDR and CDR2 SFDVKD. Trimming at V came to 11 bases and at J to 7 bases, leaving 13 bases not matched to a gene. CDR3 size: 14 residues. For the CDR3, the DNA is TGTGCCAGCTCACAGGGGACAGTCAGGCAGCCCCAGCATTTT. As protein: CASSQGTVRQPQHF.

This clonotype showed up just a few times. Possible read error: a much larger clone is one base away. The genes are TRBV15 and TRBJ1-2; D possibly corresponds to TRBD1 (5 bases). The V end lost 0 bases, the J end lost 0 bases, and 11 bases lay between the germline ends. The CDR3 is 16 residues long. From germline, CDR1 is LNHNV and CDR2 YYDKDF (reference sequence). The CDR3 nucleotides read TGTGCCACCAGCAGAGATCCGGGACCGGCTAACTATGGCTACACCTTC. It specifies CATSRDPGPANYGYTF.

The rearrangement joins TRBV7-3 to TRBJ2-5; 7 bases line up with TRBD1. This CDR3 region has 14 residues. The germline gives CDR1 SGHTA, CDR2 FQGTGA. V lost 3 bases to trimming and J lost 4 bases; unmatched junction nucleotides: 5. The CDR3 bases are TGTGCCAGCAGCTTTTCGACAGGGACAGAGACCCAGTACTTC. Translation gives CASSFSTGTETQYF.

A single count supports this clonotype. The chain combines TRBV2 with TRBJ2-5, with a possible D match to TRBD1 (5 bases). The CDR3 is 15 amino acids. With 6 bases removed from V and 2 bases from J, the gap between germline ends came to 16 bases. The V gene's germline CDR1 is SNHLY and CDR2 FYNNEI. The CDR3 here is CASSPHATVQETQYF. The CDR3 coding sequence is TGTGCCAGCAGCCCCCACGCGACAGTTCAAGAGACCCAGTACTTC.

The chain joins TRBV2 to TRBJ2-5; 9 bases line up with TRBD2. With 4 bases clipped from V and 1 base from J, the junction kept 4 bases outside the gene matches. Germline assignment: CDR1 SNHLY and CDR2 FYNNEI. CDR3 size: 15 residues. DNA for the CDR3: TGTGCCAGCAGTGTGCCGACTAGCGGCCAAGAGACCCAGTACTTC. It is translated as CASSVPTSGQETQYF.

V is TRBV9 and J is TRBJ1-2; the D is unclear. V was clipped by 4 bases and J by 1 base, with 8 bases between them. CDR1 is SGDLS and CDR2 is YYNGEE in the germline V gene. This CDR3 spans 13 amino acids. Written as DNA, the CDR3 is TGTGCCAGCAGCCCCAGCATTAACTATGGCTACACCTTC. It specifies CASSPSINYGYTF. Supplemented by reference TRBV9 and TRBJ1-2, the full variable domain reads DSGVTQTPKHLITATGQRVTLRCSPRSGDLSVYWYQQSLDQGLQFLIQYYNGEERAKGNILERFSAQQFPDLHSELNLSSLELGDSALYFCASSPSINYGYTFGSGTRLTVV.

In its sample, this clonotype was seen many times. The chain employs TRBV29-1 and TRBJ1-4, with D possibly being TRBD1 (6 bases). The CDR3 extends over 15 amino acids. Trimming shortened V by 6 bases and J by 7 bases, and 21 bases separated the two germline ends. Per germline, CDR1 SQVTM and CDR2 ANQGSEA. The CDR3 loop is CSVANHREGGEKLFF. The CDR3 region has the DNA TGCAGCGTCGCGAACCACAGGGAGGGGGGTGAAAAACTGTTTTTT.

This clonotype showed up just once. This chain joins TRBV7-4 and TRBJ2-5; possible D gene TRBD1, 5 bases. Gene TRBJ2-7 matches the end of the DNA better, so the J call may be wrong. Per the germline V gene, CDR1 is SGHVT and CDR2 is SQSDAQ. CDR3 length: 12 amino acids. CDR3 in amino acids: CASSDQGCEQYF. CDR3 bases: TGTGCCAGCAGCGACCAGGGTTGCGAGCAGTACTTC.

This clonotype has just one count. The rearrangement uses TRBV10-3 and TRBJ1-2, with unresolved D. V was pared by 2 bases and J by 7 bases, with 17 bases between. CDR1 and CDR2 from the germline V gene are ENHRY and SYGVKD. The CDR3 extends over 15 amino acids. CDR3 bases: TGTGCCATCAGTGAGCAACCCGGAAAGGGAGCTGGCTACACCTTC. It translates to CAISEQPGKGAGYTF.

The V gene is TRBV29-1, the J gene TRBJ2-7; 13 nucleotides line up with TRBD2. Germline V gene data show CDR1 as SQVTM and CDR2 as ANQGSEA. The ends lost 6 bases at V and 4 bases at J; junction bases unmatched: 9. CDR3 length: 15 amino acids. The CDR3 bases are TGCAGCGTCTCGGCCGGGGGACTAGCGGGATACGAGCAGTACTTC. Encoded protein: CSVSAGGLAGYEQYF.

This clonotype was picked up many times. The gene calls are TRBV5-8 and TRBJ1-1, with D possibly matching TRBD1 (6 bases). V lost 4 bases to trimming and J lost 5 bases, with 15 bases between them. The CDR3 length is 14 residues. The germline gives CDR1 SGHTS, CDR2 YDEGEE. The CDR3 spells CASSPIQGRTEAFF. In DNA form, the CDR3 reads TGTGCCAGCAGCCCTATACAGGGAAGGACTGAAGCTTTCTTT.

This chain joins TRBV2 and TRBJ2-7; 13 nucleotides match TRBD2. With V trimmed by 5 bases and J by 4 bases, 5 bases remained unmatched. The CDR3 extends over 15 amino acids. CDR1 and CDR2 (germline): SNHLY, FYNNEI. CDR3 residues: CASSLLTSGGYEQYF. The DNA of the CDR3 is TGTGCCAGCAGTTTACTGACTAGCGGGGGGTACGAGCAGTACTTC.

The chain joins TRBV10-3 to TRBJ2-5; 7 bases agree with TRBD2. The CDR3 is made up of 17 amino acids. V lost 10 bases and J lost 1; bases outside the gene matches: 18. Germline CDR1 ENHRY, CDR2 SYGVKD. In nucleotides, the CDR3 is TGTGCCAGCTGGTGGGGCGGGAGCCGAACCTCCCAAGAGACCCAGTACTTC. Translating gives CASWWGGSRTSQETQYF.

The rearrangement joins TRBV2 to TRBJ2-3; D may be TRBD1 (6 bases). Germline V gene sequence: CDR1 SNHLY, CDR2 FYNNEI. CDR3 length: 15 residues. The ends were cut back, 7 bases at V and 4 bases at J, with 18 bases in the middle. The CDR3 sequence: CASIEQGSSADTQYF. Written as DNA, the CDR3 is TGTGCCAGCATCGAACAGGGCAGTTCAGCAGATACGCAGTATTTT.

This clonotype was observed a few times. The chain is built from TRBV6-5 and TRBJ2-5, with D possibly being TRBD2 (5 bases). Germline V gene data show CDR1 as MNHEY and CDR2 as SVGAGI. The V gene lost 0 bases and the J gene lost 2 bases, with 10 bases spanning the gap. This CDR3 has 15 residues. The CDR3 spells CASSYSRVKQETQYF. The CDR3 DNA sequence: TGTGCCAGCAGTTACTCGAGGGTAAAGCAAGAGACCCAGTACTTC.

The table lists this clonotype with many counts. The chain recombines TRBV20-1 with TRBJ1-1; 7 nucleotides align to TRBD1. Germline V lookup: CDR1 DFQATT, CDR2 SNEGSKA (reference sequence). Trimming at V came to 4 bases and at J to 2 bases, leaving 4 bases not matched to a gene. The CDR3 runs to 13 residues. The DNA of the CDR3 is TGCAGTGCTACCCGGGACAGTAACACTGAAGCTTTCTTT. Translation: CSATRDSNTEAFF.

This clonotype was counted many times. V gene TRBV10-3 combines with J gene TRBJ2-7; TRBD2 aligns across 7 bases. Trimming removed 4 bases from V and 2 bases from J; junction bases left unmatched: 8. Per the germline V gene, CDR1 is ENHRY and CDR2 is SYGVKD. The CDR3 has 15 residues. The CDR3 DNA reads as TGTGCCATCAGTGCCGGTTTGGCGGGGGCCTACGAGCAGTACTTC. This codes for CAISAGLAGAYEQYF.

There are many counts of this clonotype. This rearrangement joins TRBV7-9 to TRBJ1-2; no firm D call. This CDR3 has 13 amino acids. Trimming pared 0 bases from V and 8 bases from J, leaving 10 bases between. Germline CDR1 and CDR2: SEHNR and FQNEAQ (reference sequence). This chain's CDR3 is CASSLAQDGGYTF. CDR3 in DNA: TGTGCCAGCAGCTTAGCTCAGGACGGGGGCTACACCTTC.